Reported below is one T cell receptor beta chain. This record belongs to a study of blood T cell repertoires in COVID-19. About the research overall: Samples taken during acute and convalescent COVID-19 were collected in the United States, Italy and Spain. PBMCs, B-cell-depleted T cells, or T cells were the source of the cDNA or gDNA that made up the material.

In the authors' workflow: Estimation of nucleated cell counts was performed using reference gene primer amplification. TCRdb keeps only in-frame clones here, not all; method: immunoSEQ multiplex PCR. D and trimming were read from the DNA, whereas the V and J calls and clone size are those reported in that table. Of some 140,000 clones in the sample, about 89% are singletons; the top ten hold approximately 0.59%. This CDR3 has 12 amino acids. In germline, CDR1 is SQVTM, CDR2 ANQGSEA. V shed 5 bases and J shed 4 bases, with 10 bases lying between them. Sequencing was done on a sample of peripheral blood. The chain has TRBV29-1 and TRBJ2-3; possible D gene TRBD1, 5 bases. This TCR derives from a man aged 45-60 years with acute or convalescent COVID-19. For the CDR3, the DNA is TGCAGCGTTCCCGACAGCCCAGATACGCAGTATTTT. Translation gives CSVPDSPDTQYF.